The subject of this entry is one T cell receptor (beta chain). What it binds is unknown. Germline CDR1 and CDR2: SGHVS and FQNEAQ. V lost 6 bases and J lost 5; bases outside the gene matches: 9. This CDR3 contains 14 residues. With 60 Vbeta and 13 Jbeta primers, the PCR was carried out. The data were produced by immunoSEQ multiplex PCR, yet TCRdb's version contains in-frame clones alone and is incomplete. The sample lists 300,000 or so clones, about 83% occurring once. This entry comes from a study of cytomegalovirus exposure and HLA in healthy donors. Study-wide results and caveats: TCR beta sequences reportedly predicted most subjects' HLA-A and HLA-B alleles accurately. Per a prior analysis, the majority of TCR beta V segments were productive roughly 87% or roughly 30% of the time. TCR beta chains associated with HLA were, in a later analysis, more clonally expanded than equally common others.

The clonotype comes from a woman between 35 and 50 years old in good health and CMV-seropositive. Specimen: PBMCs. This rearrangement joins TRBV7-8 to TRBJ1-2; 7 bases agree with TRBD1. CDR3 region: CASRSDRTSYGYTF. CDR3 DNA sequence: TGTGCCAGCAGATCGGACAGGACTTCTTATGGCTACACCTTC.